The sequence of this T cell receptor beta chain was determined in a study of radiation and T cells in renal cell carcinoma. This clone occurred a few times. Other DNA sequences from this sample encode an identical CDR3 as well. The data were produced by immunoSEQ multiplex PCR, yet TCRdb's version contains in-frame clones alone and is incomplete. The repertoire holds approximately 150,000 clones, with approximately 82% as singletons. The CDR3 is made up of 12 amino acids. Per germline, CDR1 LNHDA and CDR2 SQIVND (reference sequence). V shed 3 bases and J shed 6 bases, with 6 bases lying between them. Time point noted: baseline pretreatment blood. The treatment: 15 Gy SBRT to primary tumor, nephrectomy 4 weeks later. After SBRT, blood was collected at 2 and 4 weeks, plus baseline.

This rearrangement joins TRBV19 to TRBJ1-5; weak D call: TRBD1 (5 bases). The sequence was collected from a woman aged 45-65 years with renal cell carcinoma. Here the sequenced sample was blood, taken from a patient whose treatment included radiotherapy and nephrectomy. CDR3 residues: CASSIGGQPQHF. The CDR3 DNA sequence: TGTGCCAGTAGTATTGGGGGTCAGCCCCAGCATTTT.